The present TCR beta chain was sequenced within a study of blood T cell repertoires in COVID-19. Study context: The study drew acute and convalescent COVID-19 samples from the United States, Italy and Spain. PBMCs, B-cell-depleted T cells, or T cells were the source of the cDNA or gDNA that made up the material.

The CDR3 is 15 amino acids. The germline V gene has CDR1 SGHDT and CDR2 YYEEEE. The V and J ends lost 0 bases and 6 bases respectively, with 16 bases between them. Methods used by the authors: Nucleated cell number was recorded as an estimate derived from reference gene primer amplification. The method was immunoSEQ multiplex PCR; TCRdb's version includes in-frame clones alone and lacks a portion of them. The V and J calls and clone size come from that table; D and trimming were worked out from the DNA. The sample has approximately 170,000 clones, over 70% seen once. The chain couples TRBV5-6 to TRBJ2-7; TRBD1 might be the D (5 bases). The sequencing sample was made of peripheral blood. This receptor was identified in a woman aged 70 to 79 who had recovered from COVID-19. CDR3 loop: CASSLVRAVVGEQYF. The DNA for the CDR3 is TGTGCCAGCAGCTTGGTCAGGGCGGTCGTAGGCGAGCAGTACTTC.